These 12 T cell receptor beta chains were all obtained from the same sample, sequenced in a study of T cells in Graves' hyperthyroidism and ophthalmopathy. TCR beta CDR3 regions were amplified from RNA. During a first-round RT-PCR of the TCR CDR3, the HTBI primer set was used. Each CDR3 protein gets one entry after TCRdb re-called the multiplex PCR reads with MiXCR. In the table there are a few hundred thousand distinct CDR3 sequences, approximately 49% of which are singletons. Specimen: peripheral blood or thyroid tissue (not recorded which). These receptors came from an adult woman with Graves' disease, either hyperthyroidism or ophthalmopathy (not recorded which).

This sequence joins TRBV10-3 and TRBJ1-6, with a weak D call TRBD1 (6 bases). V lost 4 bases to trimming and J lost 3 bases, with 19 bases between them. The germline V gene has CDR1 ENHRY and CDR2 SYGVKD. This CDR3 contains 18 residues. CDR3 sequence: CAISGTRGGGYYNSPLHF. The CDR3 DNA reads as TGTGCCATCAGTGGAACCAGGGGTGGGGGATACTATAATTCACCCCTCCACTTT.

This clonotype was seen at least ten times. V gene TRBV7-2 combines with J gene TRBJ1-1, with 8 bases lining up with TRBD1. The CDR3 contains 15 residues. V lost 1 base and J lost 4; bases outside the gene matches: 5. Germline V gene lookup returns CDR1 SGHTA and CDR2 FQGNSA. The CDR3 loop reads CASSLGTGRATEAFF. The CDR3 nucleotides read TGTGCCAGCAGCTTAGGGACAGGGAGGGCCACTGAAGCTTTCTTT.

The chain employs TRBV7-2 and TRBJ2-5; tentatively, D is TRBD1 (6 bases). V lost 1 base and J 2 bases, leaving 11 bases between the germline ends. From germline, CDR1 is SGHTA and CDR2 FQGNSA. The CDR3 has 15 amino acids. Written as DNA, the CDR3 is TGTGCCAGCAGCTTAGGCGACAGGACGCAAGAGACCCAGTACTTC. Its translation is CASSLGDRTQETQYF.

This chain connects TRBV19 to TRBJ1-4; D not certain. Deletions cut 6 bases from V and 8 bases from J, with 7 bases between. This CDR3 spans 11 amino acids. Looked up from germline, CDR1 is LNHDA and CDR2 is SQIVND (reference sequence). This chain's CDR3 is CASSAAEKLFF. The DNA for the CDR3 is TGTGCCAGTAGCGCAGCGGAAAAACTGTTTTTT.

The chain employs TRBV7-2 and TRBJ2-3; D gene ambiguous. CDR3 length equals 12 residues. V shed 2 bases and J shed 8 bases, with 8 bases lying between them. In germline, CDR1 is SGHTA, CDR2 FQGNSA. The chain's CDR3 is CASSLLVATQYF. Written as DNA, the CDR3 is TGTGCCAGCAGCTTATTAGTCGCTACGCAGTATTTT.

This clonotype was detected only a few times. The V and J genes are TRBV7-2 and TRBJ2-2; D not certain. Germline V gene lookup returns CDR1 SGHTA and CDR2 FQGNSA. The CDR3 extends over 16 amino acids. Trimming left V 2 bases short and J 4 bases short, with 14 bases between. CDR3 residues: CASSLRRSVVTGELFF. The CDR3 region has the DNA TGTGCCAGCAGCTTAAGGCGCAGCGTGGTCACCGGGGAGCTGTTTTTT. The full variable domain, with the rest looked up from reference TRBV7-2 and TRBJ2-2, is GAGVSQSPSNKVTEKGKDVELRCDPISGHTALYWYRQSLGQGLEFLIYFQGNSAPDKSGLPSDRFSAERTGGSVSTLTIQRTQQEDSAVYLCASSLRRSVVTGELFFGEGSRLTVL.

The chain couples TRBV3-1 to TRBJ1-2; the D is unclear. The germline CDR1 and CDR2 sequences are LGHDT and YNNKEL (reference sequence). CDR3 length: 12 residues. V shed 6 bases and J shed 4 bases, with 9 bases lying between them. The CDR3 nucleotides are TGTGCCAGCAGTATTAAGAGCTATGGCTACACCTTC. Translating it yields CASSIKSYGYTF.

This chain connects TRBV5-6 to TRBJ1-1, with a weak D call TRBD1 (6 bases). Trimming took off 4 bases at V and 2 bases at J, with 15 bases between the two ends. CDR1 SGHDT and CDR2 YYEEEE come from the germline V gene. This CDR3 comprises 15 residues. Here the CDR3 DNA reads TGTGCCAGCAGCACAGGACAGTACGGAAACACTGAAGCTTTCTTT. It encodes CASSTGQYGNTEAFF. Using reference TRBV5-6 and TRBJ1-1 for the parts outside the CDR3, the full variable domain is DAGVTQSPTHLIKTRGQQVTLRCSPKSGHDTVSWYQQALGQGPQFIFQYYEEEERQRGNFPDRFSGHQFPNYSSELNVNALLLGDSALYLCASSTGQYGNTEAFFGQGTRLTVV.

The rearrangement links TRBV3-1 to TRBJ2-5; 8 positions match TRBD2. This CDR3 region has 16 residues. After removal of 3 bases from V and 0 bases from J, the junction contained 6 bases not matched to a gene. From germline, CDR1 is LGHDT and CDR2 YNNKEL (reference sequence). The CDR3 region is CASSHEVAGNQETQYF. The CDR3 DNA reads TGTGCCAGCAGCCATGAGGTAGCGGGAAACCAAGAGACCCAGTACTTC.

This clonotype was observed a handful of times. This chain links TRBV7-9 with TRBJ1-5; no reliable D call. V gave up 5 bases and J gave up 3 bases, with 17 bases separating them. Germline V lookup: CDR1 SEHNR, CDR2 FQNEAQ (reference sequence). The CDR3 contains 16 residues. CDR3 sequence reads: CASSPGAGRDNQPQHF. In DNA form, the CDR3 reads TGTGCCAGCAGCCCAGGTGCAGGCCGGGACAATCAGCCCCAGCATTTT. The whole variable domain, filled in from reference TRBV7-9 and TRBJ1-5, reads DTGVSQNPRHKITKRGQNVTFRCDPISEHNRLYWYRQTLGQGPEFLTYFQNEAQLEKSRLLSDRFSAERPKGSFSTLEIQRTEQGDSAMYLCASSPGAGRDNQPQHFGDGTRLSIL.

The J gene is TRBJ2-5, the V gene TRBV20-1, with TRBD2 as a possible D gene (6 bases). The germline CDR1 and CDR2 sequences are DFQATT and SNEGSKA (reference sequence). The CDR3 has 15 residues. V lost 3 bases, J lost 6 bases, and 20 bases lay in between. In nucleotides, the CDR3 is TGCAGTGCTAGCCGAAGGGGAGGTAGCAATCAGACCCAGTACTTC. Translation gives CSASRRGGSNQTQYF.

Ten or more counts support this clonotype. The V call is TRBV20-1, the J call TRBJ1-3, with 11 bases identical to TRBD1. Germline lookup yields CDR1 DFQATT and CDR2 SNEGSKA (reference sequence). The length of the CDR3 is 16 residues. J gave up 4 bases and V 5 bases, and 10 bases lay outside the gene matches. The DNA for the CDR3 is TGCAGTGCTGCACTGCAGGGACAGGGGGTAGGAAACACCATATATTTT. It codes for CSAALQGQGVGNTIYF.